This record concerns one T cell receptor (beta chain) sequence. These data originate in a study of blood T cell repertoires in COVID-19. Study overall: The origin of the acute and convalescent COVID-19 samples was the United States, Italy and Spain. Nucleic acid was either cDNA or gDNA, and it came from T cells, B-cell-depleted T cells, or PBMCs.

The CDR3 has 14 amino acids. Per germline, CDR1 SEHNR and CDR2 FQNEAQ (reference sequence). Trimming cost V 7 bases and J 4 bases, with 13 bases left between them. The assay was immunoSEQ multiplex PCR, and TCRdb's table has in-frame clones only and misses some. Here the sample spans roughly 230,000 clones, about 80% being singletons. The genes are TRBV7-9 and TRBJ1-4, with D perhaps matching TRBD1 (6 bases). This TCR came from a woman in her forties or fifties with acute or convalescent COVID-19. The sequencing sample was made of peripheral blood. The CDR3 here is CASTRSRGNEKLFF. The CDR3 DNA reads TGTGCCAGCACCAGAAGCAGGGGTAATGAAAAACTGTTTTTT.